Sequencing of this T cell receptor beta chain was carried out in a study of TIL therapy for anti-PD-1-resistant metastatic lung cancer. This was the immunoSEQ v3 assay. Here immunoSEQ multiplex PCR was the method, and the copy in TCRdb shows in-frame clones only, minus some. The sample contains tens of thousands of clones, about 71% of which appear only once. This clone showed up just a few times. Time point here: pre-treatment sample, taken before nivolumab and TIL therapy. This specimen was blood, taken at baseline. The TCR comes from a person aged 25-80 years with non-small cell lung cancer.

CDR3 sequence: CASSYVGEGTEAFF. The CDR3, as DNA: TGTGCCAGCAGTTATGTGGGAGAGGGGACTGAAGCTTTCTTT. This sequence joins TRBV6-6 and TRBJ1-1; D might be TRBD1 (5 bases). CDR1 is MNHNY and CDR2 is SVGAGI in the germline V gene (reference sequence). This CDR3 has 14 residues. Trimming stripped 3 bases from V and 5 bases from J, with 13 bases between.